The sequence of this T cell receptor (beta chain) was determined in a study of identical twins. Whole-study results and caveats: Compared with models, monozygotic twins showed more out-of-frame TCR alpha sharing. The degree of excess twin sharing was weaker in beta out-of-frame sequences.

It was template switching that added a universal primer site, and there were unique molecular identifiers on the cDNA. MiXCR, applied by TCRdb to the 5' RACE reads, yields one record per CDR3 protein. The table lists approximately 680,000 distinct CDR3 sequences, about 7.6% of them singletons. This clonotype was observed a handful of times. Its antigen is not identified. Everyone who donated was a healthy Caucasian. Germline V gives CDR1 MNHEY, CDR2 SMNVEV (reference sequence). The CDR3 loop spans 20 amino acids. The ends lost 0 bases at V and 4 bases at J; junction bases unmatched: 13. This sample also appeared in a second study, on yellow fever vaccine responses in identical twins.

The specimen sequenced was PBMCs. This chain links TRBV27 with TRBJ2-1, with 12 bases that match TRBD2. The clonotype comes from a woman aged 18-29 years in good health. This chain's CDR3 is CASSLSSRETSGRQYNEQFF. CDR3 in DNA: TGTGCCAGCAGTTTATCCTCCAGAGAGACTAGCGGGAGACAATACAATGAGCAGTTCTTC.